The rows below give T cell receptor beta chains drawn from one sample of a study of cytomegalovirus exposure and HLA in healthy donors. Repertoires were generated with immunoSEQ multiplex PCR, while TCRdb's copy carries only in-frame clones and drops some. The sample records roughly 60,000 clones, 60% to 80% being singletons. Input material: PBMCs. These receptors were taken from a middle-aged woman in good health and CMV-seropositive. Each CDR3 is given with its conserved first and last residue. The D gene is left open where the match is weak. Size tells how often a clone was seen (once, few, many) or the class of an expanded clone, and some rows leave it out.

TRBJ2-1	TRBV4-1	NA	TRBD2	CASSLLAGESNEQFF	TGCGCCAGCAGCCTCTTAGCGGGGGAGAGCAATGAGCAGTTCTTC
TRBJ1-2	TRBV5-4	NA	TRBD1	CASSFGTEYGYTF	TGTGCCAGCAGCTTCGGGACAGAGTATGGCTACACCTTC
TRBJ2-7	TRBV7-9	NA	NA	CSSSLGGGKAYEQYF	TGTTCCAGCAGCTTAGGGGGGGGCAAGGCCTACGAGCAGTACTTC
TRBJ1-2	TRBV5-1	NA	TRBD1	CASSSPGQGLRSYTF	TGCGCCAGCAGCTCTCCGGGACAGGGGTTAAGGAGCTACACCTTC
TRBJ2-2	TRBV7-2	NA	TRBD2	CASSILPAGAPTGELFF	TGTGCCAGCAGCATCCTCCCAGCGGGGGCGCCCACCGGGGAGCTGTTTTTT
TRBJ1-6	TRBV6-1	NA	NA	CASSPGSYNSPLHF	TGTGCCAGCAGTCCGGGATCTTATAATTCACCCCTCCACTTT
TRBJ1-6	TRBV27	NA	NA	CASSLREPAFNNSPLHF	TGTGCCAGCAGTTTACGAGAACCTGCGTTTAATAATTCACCCCTCCACTTT
TRBJ1-2	TRBV6-5	once	TRBD1	CASSLQGNYGYTF	TGTGCCAGCAGTTTACAGGGGAACTATGGCTACACCTTC
TRBJ1-2	TRBV6-1	once	TRBD1	CASSLGQGVDGYTF	TGTGCCAGCAGCCTAGGACAGGGGGTTGATGGCTACACCTTC
TRBJ2-1	TRBV4-1	NA	TRBD2	CASRLIGVASGGAALGHEQFF	TGCGCCAGCAGGCTCATAGGGGTGGCTAGCGGGGGGGCAGCTTTAGGTCATGAGCAGTTCTTC
TRBJ1-1	TRBV19	NA	NA	CASSMSRGKTFF	TGTGCCAGTAGTATGAGCAGGGGTAAAACTTTCTTT
TRBJ1-4	TRBV5-1	NA	NA	CASSPAGMGLNEKLFF	TGCGCCAGCAGCCCCGCGGGGATGGGACTTAATGAAAAACTGTTTTTT
TRBJ2-1	TRBV5-1	NA	NA	CASSLDATGSWYNEQFF	TGCGCCAGCAGCTTGGACGCTACAGGGAGTTGGTACAATGAGCAGTTCTTC
TRBJ1-5	TRBV5-6	once	TRBD1	CASSLWGQDSNQPQHF	TGTGCCAGCAGCTTGTGGGGACAGGACAGCAATCAGCCCCAGCATTTT
TRBJ1-2	TRBV5-1	NA	TRBD1	CASRMGQGSGGYTF	TGCGCCAGCAGGATGGGACAGGGTAGCGGTGGCTACACCTTC
TRBJ2-1	TRBV7-2	NA	TRBD2	CASSLEGGGHYNEQFF	TGTGCCAGCAGCTTAGAGGGCGGGGGGCACTACAATGAGCAGTTCTTC
TRBJ1-2	TRBV5-6	NA	TRBD1	CASSDYGTVNYGYTF	TGTGCCAGCAGCGATTATGGGACAGTTAACTATGGCTACACCTTC
TRBJ1-3	TRBV6-6	NA	NA	CASSNMETGNTIYF	TGTGCCAGCAGTAATATGGAGACTGGAAACACCATATATTTT
TRBJ2-3	TRBV5-1	once	NA	CASSVQGTLTDTQYF	TGCGCCAGCAGCGTCCAAGGGACTTTAACAGATACGCAGTATTTT
TRBJ2-7	TRBV7-9	few	TRBD2	CASSGGLSYEQYF	TGTGCCTCCAGCGGGGGCCTCTCCTACGAGCAGTACTTC
TRBJ1-6	TRBV7-9	NA	NA	CASPHSGSPLHF	TGTGCCAGCCCCCACTCAGGGTCACCCCTCCACTTT
TRBJ2-7	TRBV19	NA	NA	CASRNRDTYEQYF	TGTGCCAGTAGGAATCGGGATACCTACGAGCAGTACTTC
TRBJ1-2	TRBV7-8	NA	NA	CASSAWAGRWNGYTF	TGTGCCAGCAGCGCATGGGCGGGGCGGTGGAATGGCTACACCTTC
TRBJ1-1	TRBV10-3	once	NA	CAISAGGTVNTEAFF	TGTGCCATCAGCGCGGGGGGGACGGTGAACACTGAAGCTTTCTTT
TRBJ2-7	TRBV7-9	NA	TRBD1	CASSQDRSSYEQYF	TGTGCCAGCAGTCAGGACAGGAGCTCCTACGAGCAGTACTTC
TRBJ1-6	TRBV11-2	NA	TRBD1	CASSPRDRNSPLHF	TGTGCCAGCAGCCCCCGGGACAGGAATTCACCCCTCCACTTT
TRBJ2-7	TRBV6-5	NA	NA	CASSYRAGSSYEQYF	TGTGCCAGCAGTTACCGGGCGGGTAGCTCCTACGAGCAGTACTTC
TRBJ1-4	TRBV5-5	NA	NA	CASSFERNDEKLFF	TGTGCCAGCAGCTTTGAGAGGAACGATGAAAAACTGTTTTTT
TRBJ2-5	TRBV5-6	NA	TRBD1	CASSADRAARETQYF	TGTGCCAGCAGCGCGGACAGGGCCGCCCGGGAGACCCAGTACTTC
TRBJ2-7	TRBV6-1	NA	NA	CASRDGRAAIYEQYF	TGTGCCAGCAGGGACGGCAGGGCGGCGATCTACGAGCAGTACTTC
TRBJ1-2	TRBV28	few	NA	CASSFHTRGYGYTF	TGTGCCAGCAGTTTCCACACCCGGGGGTATGGCTACACCTTC
TRBJ2-5	TRBV9	NA	TRBD1	CASNRGGETQYF	TGTGCCAGCAACAGGGGTGGCGAGACCCAGTACTTC
TRBJ2-2	TRBV13	NA	TRBD2	CASSLRLAGGMAKNTGELFF	TGTGCCAGCAGCTTGAGGCTAGCGGGGGGGATGGCCAAGAACACCGGGGAGCTGTTTTTT
TRBJ1-5	TRBV28	NA	NA	CASGGGLYSNQPQHF	TGTGCCAGCGGGGGGGGCCTCTATAGCAATCAGCCCCAGCATTTT
TRBJ2-4	TRBV27	NA	NA	CASSFGFPRENIQYF	TGTGCCAGCAGTTTTGGGTTCCCGAGGGAAAACATTCAGTACTTC
TRBJ2-6	TRBV4-3	once	NA	CASSQGGSSGANVLTF	TGCGCCAGCAGCCAAGGAGGTAGCTCTGGGGCCAACGTCCTGACTTTC
TRBJ2-3	TRBV27	few	TRBD2	CASSLWRGSTDTQYF	TGTGCCAGCAGTTTATGGCGGGGGAGCACAGATACGCAGTATTTT
TRBJ2-5	TRBV7-2	NA	NA	CASSLARDGETQYF	TGTGCCAGCAGCTTAGCCCGCGACGGGGAGACCCAGTACTTC
TRBJ2-3	TRBV5-6	NA	TRBD2	CASSLGLAEEDTQYF	TGTGCCAGCAGCTTGGGACTAGCGGAAGAAGATACGCAGTATTTT
TRBJ1-5	TRBV19	NA	NA	CASKESTNSNQPQHF	TGTGCCAGTAAGGAGAGTACTAATAGCAATCAGCCCCAGCATTTT
TRBJ2-1	TRBV28	NA	NA	CASSYFRSSYNEQFF	TGTGCCAGCAGTTATTTCCGGAGCTCCTACAATGAGCAGTTCTTC
TRBJ1-6	TRBV5-1	NA	TRBD1	CASSPGQGSSPLHF	TGCGCCAGCAGCCCGGGACAGGGATCTTCACCCCTCCACTTT
TRBJ1-4	TRBV28	NA	NA	CASSLGGNEKLFF	TGTGCCAGCAGCCTTGGAGGGAATGAAAAACTGTTTTTT
TRBJ2-1	TRBV18	NA	NA	CASSPPIGTYNEQFF	TGTGCCAGCTCACCACCGATCGGGACCTACAATGAGCAGTTCTTC